The clone carrying this T cell receptor (beta chain) has ten or more counts. This record comes from a study of CD8+CD57+ T cells in acquired aplastic anemia. The study profiled TCR beta VDJ and CDR3 using genomic DNA as template. TCRdb used MiXCR to reprocess the reads, holding one entry per CDR3 protein. This sample yields over 150,000 distinct CDR3 sequences, of which around 40% are seen a single time; approximately 1% belongs to the top ten. This CDR3 spans 15 amino acids. Germline-derived CDR1 and CDR2 are MGHRA and YSYEKL. Trimming at V came to 0 bases and at J to 7 bases, leaving 1 base not matched to a gene.

The chain links TRBV4-1 to TRBJ1-4; 11 bases are a match to TRBD1. Source material: sorted CD4+, CD8+, or CD8+CD57+ T cells (not recorded which) from PBMCs. The receptor's source is a human donor in good health. Here the CDR3 DNA reads TGCGCCAGCAGCCAAGATGGGACAGGGGGTGAAAAACTGTTTTTT. Protein sequence: CASSQDGTGGEKLFF.